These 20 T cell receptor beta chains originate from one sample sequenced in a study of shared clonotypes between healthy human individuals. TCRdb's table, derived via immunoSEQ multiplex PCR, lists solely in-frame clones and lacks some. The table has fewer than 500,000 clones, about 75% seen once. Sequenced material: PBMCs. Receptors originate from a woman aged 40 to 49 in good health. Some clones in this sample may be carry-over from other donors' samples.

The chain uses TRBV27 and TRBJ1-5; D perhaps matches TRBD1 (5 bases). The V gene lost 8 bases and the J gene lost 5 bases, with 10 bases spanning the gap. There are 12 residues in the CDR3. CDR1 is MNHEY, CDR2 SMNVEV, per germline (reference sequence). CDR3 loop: CASGFRDQPQHF. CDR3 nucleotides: TGTGCCAGCGGATTCAGGGATCAGCCCCAGCATTTT.

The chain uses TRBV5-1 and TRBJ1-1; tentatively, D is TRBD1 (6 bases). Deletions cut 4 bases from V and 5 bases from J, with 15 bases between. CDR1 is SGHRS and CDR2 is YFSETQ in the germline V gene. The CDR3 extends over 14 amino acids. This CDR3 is CASSEQGRMTEAFF. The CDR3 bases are TGCGCCAGCAGCGAGCAGGGGCGTATGACTGAAGCTTTCTTT.

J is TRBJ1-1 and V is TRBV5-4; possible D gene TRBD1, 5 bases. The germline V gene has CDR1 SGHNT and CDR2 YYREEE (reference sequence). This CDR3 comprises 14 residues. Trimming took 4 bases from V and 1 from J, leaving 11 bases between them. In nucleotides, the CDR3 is TGTGCCAGCAGCCTCAAGACAGCGAACACTGAAGCTTTCTTT. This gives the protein CASSLKTANTEAFF.

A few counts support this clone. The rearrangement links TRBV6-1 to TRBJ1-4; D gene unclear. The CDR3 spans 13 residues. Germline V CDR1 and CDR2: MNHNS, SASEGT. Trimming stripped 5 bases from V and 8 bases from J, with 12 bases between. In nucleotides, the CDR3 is TGTGCCAGCAGTAGACGTGCTATGGAAAAACTGTTTTTT. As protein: CASSRRAMEKLFF.

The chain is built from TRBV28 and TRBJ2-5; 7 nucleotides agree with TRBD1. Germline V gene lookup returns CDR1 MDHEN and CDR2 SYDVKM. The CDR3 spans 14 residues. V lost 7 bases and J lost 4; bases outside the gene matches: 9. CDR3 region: CASIPQGSLETQYF. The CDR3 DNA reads TGTGCCAGCATTCCACAGGGGAGTTTAGAGACCCAGTACTTC. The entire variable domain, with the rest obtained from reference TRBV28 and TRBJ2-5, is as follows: DVKVTQSSRYLVKRTGEKVFLECVQDMDHENMFWYRQDPGLGLRLIYFSYDVKMKEKGDIPEGYSVSREKKERFSLILESASTNQTSMYLCASIPQGSLETQYFGPGTRLLVL.

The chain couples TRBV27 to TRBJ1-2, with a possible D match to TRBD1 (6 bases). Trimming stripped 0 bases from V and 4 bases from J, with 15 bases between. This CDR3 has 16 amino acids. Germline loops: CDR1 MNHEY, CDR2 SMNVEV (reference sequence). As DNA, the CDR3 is TGTGCCAGCAGTTTATCGGGTCGAGGGGGGGGCTATGGCTACACCTTC. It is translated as CASSLSGRGGGYGYTF.

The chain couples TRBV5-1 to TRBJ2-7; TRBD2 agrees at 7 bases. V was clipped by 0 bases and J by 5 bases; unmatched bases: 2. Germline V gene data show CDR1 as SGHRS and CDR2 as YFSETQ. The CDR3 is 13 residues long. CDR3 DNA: TGCGCCAGCAGCTTGGTGGGGGGGAACGAGCAGTACTTC. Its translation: CASSLVGGNEQYF.

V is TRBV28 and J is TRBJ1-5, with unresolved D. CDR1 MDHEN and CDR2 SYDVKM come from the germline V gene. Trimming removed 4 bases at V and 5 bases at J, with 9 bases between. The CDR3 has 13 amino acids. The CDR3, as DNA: TGTGCCAGCAGTTCAACAGCGTATCAGCCCCAGCATTTT. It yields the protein CASSSTAYQPQHF.

The DNA of the CDR3 is TGTGCCAGCAGTTTATACGCTAGAGGCACAGATACGCAGTATTTT. This sequence encodes CASSLYARGTDTQYF. This chain connects TRBV27 to TRBJ2-3, with unresolved D. The V and J ends lost 1 base and 1 base respectively, with 9 bases between them. The CDR3 has 15 amino acids. CDR1 and CDR2 (germline): MNHEY, SMNVEV (reference sequence).

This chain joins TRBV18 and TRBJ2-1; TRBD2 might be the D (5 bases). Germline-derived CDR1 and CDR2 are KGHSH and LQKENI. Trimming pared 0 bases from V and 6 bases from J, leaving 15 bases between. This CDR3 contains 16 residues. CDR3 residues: CASSPPSSRRINEQFF. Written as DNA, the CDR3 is TGTGCCAGCTCACCACCGTCTAGCAGGAGAATCAATGAGCAGTTCTTC.

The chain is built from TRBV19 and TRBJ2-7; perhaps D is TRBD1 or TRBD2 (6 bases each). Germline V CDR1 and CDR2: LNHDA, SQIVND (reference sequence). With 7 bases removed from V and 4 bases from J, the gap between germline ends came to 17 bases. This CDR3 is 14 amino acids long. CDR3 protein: CASTQQGGLYEQYF. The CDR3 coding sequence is TGTGCCAGTACCCAACAGGGAGGCTTGTACGAGCAGTACTTC.

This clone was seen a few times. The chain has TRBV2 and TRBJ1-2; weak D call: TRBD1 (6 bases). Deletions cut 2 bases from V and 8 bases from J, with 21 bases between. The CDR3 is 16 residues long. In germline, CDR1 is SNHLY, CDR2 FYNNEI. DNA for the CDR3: TGTGCCAGCAGTGAAAAGGAAGTCAGGGGAGGCCGGGGCTACACCTTC. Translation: CASSEKEVRGGRGYTF.

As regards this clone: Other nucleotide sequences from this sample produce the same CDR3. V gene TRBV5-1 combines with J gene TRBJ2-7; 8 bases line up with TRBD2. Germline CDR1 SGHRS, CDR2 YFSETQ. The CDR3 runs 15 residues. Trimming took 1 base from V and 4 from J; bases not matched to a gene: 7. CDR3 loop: CASSLSGTRSYEQYF. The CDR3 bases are TGCGCCAGCAGCTTGAGCGGGACTAGGTCATACGAGCAGTACTTC.

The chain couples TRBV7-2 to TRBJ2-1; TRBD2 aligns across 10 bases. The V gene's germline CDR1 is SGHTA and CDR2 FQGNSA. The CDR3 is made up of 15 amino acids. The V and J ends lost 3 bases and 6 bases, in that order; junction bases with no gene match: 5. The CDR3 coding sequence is TGTGCCAGCAGCTTCCCTAGCGGGAGAGTCAATGAGCAGTTCTTC. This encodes CASSFPSGRVNEQFF.

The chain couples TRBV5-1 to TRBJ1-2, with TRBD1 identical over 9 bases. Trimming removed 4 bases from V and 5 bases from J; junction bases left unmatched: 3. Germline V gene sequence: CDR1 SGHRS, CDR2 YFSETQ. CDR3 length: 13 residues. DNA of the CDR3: TGCGCCAGCAGCCAAGGGACAGGGTATGGCTACACCTTC. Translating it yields CASSQGTGYGYTF.

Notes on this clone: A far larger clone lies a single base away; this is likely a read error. The CDR3 region is CATGRDSFSREHGYTF. The CDR3 DNA reads TGTGCCACCGGCAGAGATTCTTTTTCCAGGGAGCATGGCTACACCTTC. This chain connects TRBV15 to TRBJ1-2; D possibly corresponds to TRBD1 (5 bases). CDR1 and CDR2 from the germline V gene are LNHNV and YYDKDF (reference sequence). The CDR3 is 16 amino acids.

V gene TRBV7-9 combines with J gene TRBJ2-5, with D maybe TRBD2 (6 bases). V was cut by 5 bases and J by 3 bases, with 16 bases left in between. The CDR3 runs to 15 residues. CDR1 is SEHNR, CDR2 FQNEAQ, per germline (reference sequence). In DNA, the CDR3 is TGTGCCAGCAGCGCGAAACCGGGACTCGAAGAGACCCAGTACTTC. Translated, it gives CASSAKPGLEETQYF. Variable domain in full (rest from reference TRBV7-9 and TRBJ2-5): DTGVSQNPRHKITKRGQNVTFRCDPISEHNRLYWYRQTLGQGPEFLTYFQNEAQLEKSRLLSDRFSAERPKGSFSTLEIQRTEQGDSAMYLCASSAKPGLEETQYFGPGTRLLVL.

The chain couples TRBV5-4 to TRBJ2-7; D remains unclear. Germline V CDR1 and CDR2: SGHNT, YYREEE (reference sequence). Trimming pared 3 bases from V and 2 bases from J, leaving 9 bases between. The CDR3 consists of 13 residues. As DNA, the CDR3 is TGTGCCAGCAGCTCCCGGGCCCCCTACGAGCAGTACTTC. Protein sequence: CASSSRAPYEQYF.

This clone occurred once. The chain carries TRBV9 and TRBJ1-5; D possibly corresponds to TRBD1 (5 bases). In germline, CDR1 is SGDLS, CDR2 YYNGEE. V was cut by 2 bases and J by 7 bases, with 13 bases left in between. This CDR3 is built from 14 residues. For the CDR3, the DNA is TGTGCCAGCAGCGTCGGGACGGAGTGGCAGCCCCAGCATTTT. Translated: CASSVGTEWQPQHF.

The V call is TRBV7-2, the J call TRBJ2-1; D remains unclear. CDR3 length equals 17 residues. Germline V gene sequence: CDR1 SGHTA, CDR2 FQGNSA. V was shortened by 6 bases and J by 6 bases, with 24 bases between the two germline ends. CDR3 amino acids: CASRPHPYPIQPNEQFF. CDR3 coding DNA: TGTGCCAGCAGGCCCCACCCTTACCCCATTCAACCCAATGAGCAGTTCTTC. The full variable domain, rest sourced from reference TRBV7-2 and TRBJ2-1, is GAGVSQSPSNKVTEKGKDVELRCDPISGHTALYWYRQSLGQGLEFLIYFQGNSAPDKSGLPSDRFSAERTGGSVSTLTIQRTQQEDSAVYLCASRPHPYPIQPNEQFFGPGTRLTVL.